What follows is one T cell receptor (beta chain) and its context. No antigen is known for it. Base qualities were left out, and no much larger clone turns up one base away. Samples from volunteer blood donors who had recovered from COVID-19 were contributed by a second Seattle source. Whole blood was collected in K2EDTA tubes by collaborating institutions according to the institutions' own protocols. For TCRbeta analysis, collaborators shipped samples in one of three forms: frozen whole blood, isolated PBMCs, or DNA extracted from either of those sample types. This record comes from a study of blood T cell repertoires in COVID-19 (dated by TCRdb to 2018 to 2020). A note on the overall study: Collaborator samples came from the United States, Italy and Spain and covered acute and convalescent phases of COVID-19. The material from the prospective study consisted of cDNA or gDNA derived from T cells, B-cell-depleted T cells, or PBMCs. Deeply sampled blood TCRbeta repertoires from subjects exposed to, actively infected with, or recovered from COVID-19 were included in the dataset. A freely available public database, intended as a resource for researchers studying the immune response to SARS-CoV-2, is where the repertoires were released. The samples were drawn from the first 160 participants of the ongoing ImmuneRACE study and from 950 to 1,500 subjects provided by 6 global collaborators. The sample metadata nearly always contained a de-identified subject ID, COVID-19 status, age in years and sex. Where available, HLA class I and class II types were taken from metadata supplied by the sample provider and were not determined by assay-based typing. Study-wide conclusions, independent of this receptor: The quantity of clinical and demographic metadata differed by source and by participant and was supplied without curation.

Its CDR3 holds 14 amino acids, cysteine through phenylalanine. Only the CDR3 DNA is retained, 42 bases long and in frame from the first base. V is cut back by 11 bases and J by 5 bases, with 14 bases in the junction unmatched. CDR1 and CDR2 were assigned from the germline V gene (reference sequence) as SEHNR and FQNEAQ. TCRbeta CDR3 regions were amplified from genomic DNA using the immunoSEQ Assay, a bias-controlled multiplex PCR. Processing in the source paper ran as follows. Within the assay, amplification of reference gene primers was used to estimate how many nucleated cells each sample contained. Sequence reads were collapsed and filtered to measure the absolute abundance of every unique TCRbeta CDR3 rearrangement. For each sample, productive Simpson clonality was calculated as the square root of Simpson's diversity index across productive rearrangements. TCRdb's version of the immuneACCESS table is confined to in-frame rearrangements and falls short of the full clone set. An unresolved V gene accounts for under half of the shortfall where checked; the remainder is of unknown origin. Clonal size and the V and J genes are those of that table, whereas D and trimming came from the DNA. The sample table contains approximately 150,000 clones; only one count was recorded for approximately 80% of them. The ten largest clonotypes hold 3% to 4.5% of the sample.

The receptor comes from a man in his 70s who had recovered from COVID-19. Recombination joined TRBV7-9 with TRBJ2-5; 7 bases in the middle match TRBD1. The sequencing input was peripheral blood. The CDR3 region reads CASTTPTGIETQYF. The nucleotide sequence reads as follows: TGTGCCTCCACGACCCCGACAGGGATTGAGACCCAGTACTTC.